The 26 T cell receptor beta chains reported below all come from one sample, sequenced in a study of T cell repertoires in cytomegalovirus infection. The antigens for these receptors are not known. TCRdb reanalysed the reads using MiXCR and keeps one entry per CDR3 protein. The table includes some 920,000 distinct CDR3 sequences, roughly 31% detected once. Material: cultured CD8+ T cells from PBMCs, obtained from culture after CMV antigen stimulation. These receptor sequences come from a human donor in good health (CMV status not recorded). Some clones in this sample may be carry-over from other donors' samples.

In its sample, this clonotype was seen a few times. The gene calls are TRBV4-1 and TRBJ1-1; D is undetermined. V was pared by 3 bases and J by 1 base, with 12 bases between. Germline-derived CDR1 and CDR2 are MGHRA and YSYEKL. The CDR3 loop spans 15 amino acids. The CDR3 protein is CASSQAELGNTEAFF. In DNA, the CDR3 is TGCGCCAGCAGCCAGGCTGAACTTGGGAACACTGAAGCTTTCTTT.

The V gene is TRBV6-5, the J gene TRBJ2-7; tentative D call: TRBD2 (5 bases). The CDR3 loop spans 12 amino acids. Trimming pared 10 bases from V and 0 bases from J, leaving 10 bases between. Germline lookup yields CDR1 MNHEY and CDR2 SVGAGI. The CDR3 DNA is TGTGCCACTTCGGACTGCTCCTACGAGCAGTACGTC. This codes for CATSDCSYEQYV.

The V and J genes are TRBV11-2 and TRBJ2-6; 8 bases align to TRBD1. The junction had 7 bases not matched to a gene; V was cut back by 1 base and J by 2 bases. Germline V gene data show CDR1 as SGHAT and CDR2 as FQNNGV. The length of the CDR3 is 18 residues. CDR3 loop: CASSLVGQGTTGANVLTF. In DNA, the CDR3 is TGTGCCAGCAGCTTAGTAGGACAGGGTACCACTGGGGCCAACGTCCTGACTTTC.

This clonotype was observed a few times. The gene calls are TRBV23-1 and TRBJ1-6; D may be TRBD1 (5 bases). TRBV23-1 is noted as an ORF with a role that remains uncertain. The CDR3 loop spans 18 amino acids. Trimming pared 4 bases from V and 5 bases from J, leaving 21 bases between. The CDR3 DNA sequence: TGCGCCAGCAGTCCTCCGGGACGGTGGCGGTGGGATAATTCACCCCTCCACTTT. Its protein is CASSPPGRWRWDNSPLHF.

In this sample, this clonotype turned up once. The chain uses TRBV13 and TRBJ1-2; 9 bases agree with TRBD1. With V trimmed by 4 bases and J by 8 bases, 20 bases remained unmatched. The CDR3 covers 18 residues. Germline-derived CDR1 and CDR2 are PRHDT and FYEKMQ (reference sequence). CDR3 bases: TGTGCCAGCAGCTCGTTGCGGACAGGGGCCGTTTCGGATGAGGGCTACACCTTC. Translation: CASSSLRTGAVSDEGYTF.

The chain joins TRBV4-1 to TRBJ2-7; 7 positions agree with TRBD1. The CDR3 totals 16 residues. Germline CDR1 reads MGHRA; CDR2 reads YSYEKL. V lost 0 bases to trimming and J lost 5 bases; unmatched junction nucleotides: 10. The CDR3, as DNA: TGCGCCAGCAGCCAAGATAGCGTGGGACAGTCCGACGAGCAGTACTTC. It is translated as CASSQDSVGQSDEQYF.

This chain connects TRBV13 to TRBJ2-1; 7 nucleotides match TRBD1. V dropped 0 bases and J dropped 12; count of bases not matched to a gene: 2. Germline V gene lookup returns CDR1 PRHDT and CDR2 FYEKMQ (reference sequence). The CDR3 runs 12 residues. The CDR3 region has the DNA TGTGCCAGCAGCTTAGGTGGGGACAGGCAGTTCTTC. Its translation: CASSLGGDRQFF. The full variable domain, completed using reference TRBV13 and TRBJ2-1, is AAGVIQSPRHLIKEKRETATLKCYPIPRHDTVYWYQQGPGQDPQFLISFYEKMQSDKGSIPDRFSAQQFSDYHSELNMSSLELGDSALYFCASSLGGDRQFFGPGTRLTVL.

This clonotype was recorded many times. V is TRBV6-5 and J is TRBJ1-2, with 7 bases matching TRBD1. This CDR3 region has 12 residues. From germline, CDR1 is MNHEY and CDR2 SVGAGI. The ends lost 7 bases at V and 6 bases at J; junction bases unmatched: 5. The CDR3 protein is CASTNTGDGYTF. The DNA of the CDR3 is TGTGCCAGCACGAATACAGGGGATGGCTACACCTTC.

V gene TRBV28 combines with J gene TRBJ2-3; no firm D call. The CDR3 spans 15 residues. Deletions cut 2 bases from V and 5 bases from J, with 14 bases between. Germline lookup yields CDR1 MDHEN and CDR2 SYDVKM. In DNA form, the CDR3 reads TGTGCCAGCAGTTTAGACGCGCCATTTAAAGATACGCAGTATTTT. This sequence encodes CASSLDAPFKDTQYF. The full variable domain, in which reference TRBV28 and TRBJ2-3 provide the parts outside the CDR3, is DVKVTQSSRYLVKRTGEKVFLECVQDMDHENMFWYRQDPGLGLRLIYFSYDVKMKEKGDIPEGYSVSREKKERFSLILESASTNQTSMYLCASSLDAPFKDTQYFGPGTRLTVL.

This clonotype has only one observation. This CDR3 is missing its conserved last phenylalanine or tryptophan, likely due to a read error. The chain combines TRBV7-2 with TRBJ2-7; the match to TRBD2 covers 9 bases. CDR1 is SGHTA, CDR2 FQGNSA, per germline. The CDR3 contains 14 residues. The CDR3 is CANSLLAGSYEQYS. Written as DNA, the CDR3 is TGTGCCAACAGCTTGCTAGCGGGGAGCTACGAGCAGTACTCC.

This clonotype was seen only a few times. The genes are TRBV7-9 and TRBJ2-2; 7 nucleotides align to TRBD1. Germline V CDR1 and CDR2: SEHNR, FQNEAQ (reference sequence). The trim removed 5 bases at V and 4 bases at J, leaving 4 bases unmatched. This CDR3 is built from 14 residues. CDR3 in amino acids: CASSPKGATGELFF. The CDR3 nucleotides read TGTGCCAGCAGCCCGAAGGGGGCCACCGGGGAGCTGTTTTTT.

V usage is TRBV7-2 and J usage is TRBJ2-7; no clear D. CDR1 SGHTA and CDR2 FQGNSA come from the germline V gene. V gave up 5 bases and J gave up 6 bases, with 23 bases separating them. The CDR3 totals 16 residues. The CDR3 region is CASSQTPWGSFGEQYV. The CDR3 coding sequence is TGTGCCAGCAGCCAAACCCCATGGGGAAGCTTCGGCGAGCAGTACGTC.

The V call is TRBV12-3 or TRBV12-4, the J call TRBJ2-7, with D perhaps being TRBD1 or TRBD2 (5 bases each). V gave up 3 bases and J gave up 1 base, with 13 bases separating them. This CDR3 is 15 amino acids long. The CDR3 here is CASSFSSGQSYEQYF. The CDR3 region has the DNA TGTGCCAGCAGTTTTTCGTCGGGGCAGTCCTACGAGCAGTACTTC.

This clonotype has just a few counts. V is TRBV7-8 and J is TRBJ2-1, with TRBD1 as a possible D gene (6 bases). This CDR3 contains 15 residues. Trimming cost V 2 bases and J 7 bases, with 15 bases left between them. The V gene's germline CDR1 is SGHVS and CDR2 FQNEAQ. CDR3 amino acids: CASSLRGGTANEQFF. DNA for the CDR3: TGTGCCAGCAGCTTAAGAGGGGGTACAGCAAATGAGCAGTTCTTC. The full variable domain, with the rest looked up from reference TRBV7-8 and TRBJ2-1, is GAGVSQSPRYKVAKRGQDVALRCDPISGHVSLFWYQQALGQGPEFLTYFQNEAQLDKSGLPSDRFFAERPEGSVSTLKIQRTQQEDSAVYLCASSLRGGTANEQFFGPGTRLTVL.

The chain is built from TRBV7-9 and TRBJ1-2, with D hard to call. Looked up from germline, CDR1 is SEHNR and CDR2 is FQNEAQ (reference sequence). CDR3 length: 13 residues. V lost 7 bases and J lost 6, with 15 bases in between. The CDR3 protein is CASTLLEKDGYTF. The DNA for the CDR3 is TGTGCCAGCACCCTGCTGGAGAAAGATGGCTACACCTTC.

On this clonotype: It may be a read error: a sequence one base away is much more abundant. The chain recombines TRBV11-2 with TRBJ2-3, with 9 positions matching TRBD2. With 0 bases clipped from V and 4 bases from J, the junction kept 5 bases outside the gene matches. This CDR3 has 16 residues. In germline, CDR1 is SGHAT, CDR2 FQNNGV. CDR3 nucleotide sequence: TGTGCCAGCAGCTTAGAGGGCGGGGGGGCCTCAGATACGCAGTATTTT. Protein product: CASSLEGGGASDTQYF.

Ten or more counts support this clonotype. V usage is TRBV12-3 or TRBV12-4 and J usage is TRBJ2-5, with 7 bases identical to TRBD1. J was trimmed by 5 bases and V by 6 bases; bases with no gene match: 6. The length of the CDR3 is 13 residues. This chain's CDR3 is CASSLQGRETQYF. The CDR3 DNA is TGTGCCAGCAGCTTACAGGGGCGGGAGACCCAGTACTTC.

The sample holds a few counts of this clonotype. The rearrangement joins TRBV6-2 or TRBV6-3 to TRBJ2-5, with D possibly being TRBD1 (7 bases). The CDR3 contains 13 residues. Deletions cut 0 bases from V and 10 bases from J, with 12 bases between. Germline V gene data show CDR1 as MNHEY and CDR2 as SVGEGT. The DNA of the CDR3 is TGTGCCAGCAGTTACTCGTGGCAGGGGGGCCAGTACTTC. Its translation: CASSYSWQGGQYF.

The V and J genes are TRBV9 and TRBJ2-5; D uncertain. Trimming shortened V by 0 bases and J by 5 bases, and 11 bases separated the two germline ends. The CDR3 consists of 14 residues. Germline V gene sequence: CDR1 SGDLS, CDR2 YYNGEE. In DNA, the CDR3 is TGTGCCAGCAGCGTAGCTACTGGGTTTGAGACCCAGTACTTC. This gives the protein CASSVATGFETQYF.

This clonotype was detected only a few times. V usage is TRBV15 and J usage is TRBJ1-2; weak D call: TRBD1 (5 bases). Germline V gene sequence: CDR1 LNHNV, CDR2 YYDKDF (reference sequence). The V end was cut by 7 bases, the J end by 1 base, with 22 bases between. This CDR3 is built from 17 residues. The CDR3 region is CATTSTRKGTFNYGYTF. Here the CDR3 DNA reads TGTGCCACCACCTCTACCCGGAAGGGGACCTTTAACTATGGCTACACCTTC. The full variable domain, its missing parts supplied by reference TRBV15 and TRBJ1-2, is DAMVIQNPRYQVTQFGKPVTLSCSQTLNHNVMYWYQQKSSQAPKLLFHYYDKDFNNEADTPDNFQSRRPNTSFCFLDIRSPGLGDTAMYLCATTSTRKGTFNYGYTFGSGTRLTVV.

V usage is TRBV27 and J usage is TRBJ2-3, with a tentative D call TRBD1 (5 bases). The germline gives CDR1 MNHEY, CDR2 SMNVEV (reference sequence). The CDR3 totals 17 residues. V gave up 1 base and J gave up 1 base, with 15 bases separating them. CDR3 protein: CASSLWVRDAGTDTQYF. CDR3 in DNA: TGTGCCAGCAGTTTATGGGTCAGGGATGCGGGCACAGATACGCAGTATTTT.

The CDR3, as DNA: TGTGCCACCAGTGGCGGGACTGAGCAGTTCTTC. Translating gives CATSGGTEQFF. V is TRBV15 and J is TRBJ2-1; weak D call: TRBD2 (6 bases). The germline V gene has CDR1 LNHNV and CDR2 YYDKDF (reference sequence). Trimming left V 6 bases short and J 9 bases short, with 9 bases between. The CDR3 contains 11 residues.

The rearrangement uses TRBV6-5 and TRBJ2-6; TRBD2 might be the D (6 bases). The V end lost 4 bases, the J end lost 1 base, and 14 bases lay between the germline ends. CDR3 length: 17 residues. The germline CDR1 and CDR2 sequences are MNHEY and SVGAGI. The CDR3 here is CASSSAGWGSGANVLTF. CDR3 DNA sequence: TGTGCCAGCAGTTCCGCGGGGTGGGGGTCTGGGGCCAACGTCCTGACTTTC.

Only a few counts were recorded for this clonotype. This chain joins TRBV7-2 and TRBJ2-1; possibly TRBD2 for D (5 bases). Germline-derived CDR1 and CDR2 are SGHTA and FQGNSA. The CDR3 has 16 amino acids. The V end lost 5 bases, the J end lost 0 bases, and 14 bases lay between the germline ends. The CDR3 nucleotides read TGTGCCAGCAGCGGGCGAGGGCTTAGCTCCTACAATGAGCAGTTCTTC. Residues: CASSGRGLSSYNEQFF.

A single count supports this clonotype. A read error may be the cause here, since a much bigger clone is one base away. The chain links TRBV7-3 to TRBJ2-7; D may be TRBD1 (5 bases). Germline V gene sequence: CDR1 SGHTA, CDR2 FQGTGA. This CDR3 region has 13 residues. V gave up 5 bases and J gave up 2 bases, with 10 bases separating them. CDR3 DNA sequence: TGTGCCAGCAGCGTACCAGGGACCTACGAGCAGTACTTC. This gives the protein CASSVPGTYEQYF.

This clonotype was counted a few times. The CDR3 loop reads CATSRSHLMNTEAFF. For the CDR3, the DNA is TGTGCCACCAGCAGAAGTCACCTAATGAACACTGAAGCTTTCTTT. J is TRBJ1-1 and V is TRBV15; D remains unclear. The CDR3 covers 15 residues. The germline V gene has CDR1 LNHNV and CDR2 YYDKDF (reference sequence). V lost 2 bases and J lost 0, with 10 bases in between.